This T cell receptor (beta chain) appears in the sequencing data of a study of Graves' ophthalmopathy and Graves' hyperthyroidism (dated by TCRdb to the late 2010s). In the study overall: Peripheral blood was collected at initial diagnosis, before any treatment. The study used TCR beta repertoire signatures to distinguish Graves' ophthalmopathy from Graves' hyperthyroidism and to predict progression to ophthalmopathy. In total, around 130 blood samples were TCR-sequenced: under 45 ophthalmopathy, under 80 hyperthyroidism and about 17 hyperthyroidism-to-ophthalmopathy patients. To explore V-J signatures distinguishing ophthalmopathy from hyperthyroidism, a discovery set of 100 patients (around 42 ophthalmopathy, 57 stable hyperthyroidism) was enrolled. An independent validation cohort was composed of about 20 hyperthyroidism patients and approximately 15 patients who later progressed from hyperthyroidism to ophthalmopathy. In a handful of hyperthyroidism patients, the T-cell repertoires found in thyroid tissue were compared with those found in blood. Following sampling, methimazole starting at 30 mg daily was administered to hyperthyroidism patients, and high-dose intravenous methylprednisolone was administered to ophthalmopathy patients. General study outcomes and caveats: In validation, the model predicted ophthalmopathy progression with 70.59% sensitivity and 72% to 80% specificity; about a dozen predicted patients were CT-confirmed with GO in a median of 6.5 months. Sample size was not statistically predetermined, and group allocation was not concealed from the investigators. The 13-signature model separated ophthalmopathy from stable hyperthyroidism with around 90% sensitivity and around 84% specificity in cross-validation, and 80%/75% in the test set. Most expanded thyroid clonotypes with a frequency above 0.001 also appeared in blood, which suggests that blood repertoires may reflect the immune response in the thyroid.

For repertoire sequencing, TCR beta CDR3 regions were amplified from RNA transcripts. The first round was an RT-PCR using HTBI primers with the Qiagen OneStep RT-PCR kit, and this first round was followed by a second-round multiplex PCR, then size selection and purification. The libraries underwent paired-end sequencing with 100 bp reads on an Illumina HiSeq2000. Per the source publication's procedure: SOAPnuke was used to process the reads, throwing out any read that had adapters, had uncalled bases, had a mean Phred below 15, or lacked an exact constant-primer or identifier match. COPE v1.2.5 was used to merge the high-quality paired reads. Each unique nucleotide sequence was treated as a clonotype, and MiTCR v1.1 was used to align the clonotypes to the IMGT TRB V, D and J references. Analysis was restricted to V-J combinations with a frequency above 0.0001, which covered about 99% of repertoires. A TCR clonal expansion and chaos score per V-J combination was defined as the ratio of F50 clonal expansion to chaos observed in the TCRdist matrix. Welch's t-statistics and random forest were used to reduce the features to 13 V-J combinations, which were then used as input to a naive Bayes classifier. The similarity between thyroid and blood repertoires was quantified using the Morisita-Horn index. TCRdb reworked the public reads: Q25 trimming with fastp, MiXCR clone assembly, productive beta chains retained. Each entry is one CDR3 protein sequence, shown with its most common DNA and genes. TCRdb's processing, not the authors' own work, is the source of the V and J calls. This sample comprises about 700,000 distinct CDR3 sequences, more than 40% of them detected only once. Over 2.5% of the sample goes to the ten largest clones.

With regard to this clonotype: Its antigen has not been determined. The sample holds no much larger clone one base away, and base qualities are not on file.

Patients with ophthalmopathy had moderately to severely active disease, with a Clinical Activity Score of 3 or more, a NOSPECS grade of 4 or more, and a disease duration of less than 3 months. Patients were excluded if they had other autoimmune diseases, uncontrolled infections, pregnancy or lactation. Diagnosis relied on clinical symptoms, serum thyroxine, TRAb, thyroid ultrasound and orbital computed tomography. PBMCs were isolated from 7.5 to 10 ml of fresh peripheral blood by Ficoll-Paque density gradient centrifugation. Total RNA was extracted using Trizol reagent, and RNA quality was checked on an Agilent 2100 Bioanalyzer. Cut back by 0 bases and 2 bases, the V and J ends lie 7 bases apart. From the cysteine through the phenylalanine, the CDR3 covers 14 amino acids. CDR3 DNA is the only sequence kept; it has 42 bases, read in frame from the first base. The germline V gene encodes CDR1 LGHNA and CDR2 YNFKEQ.

Sequencing was carried out using peripheral blood. This receptor was obtained from an adult man with Graves' ophthalmopathy. The rearrangement combines TRBV4-2 with TRBJ2-5, with no D gene named confidently. The DNA reads TGTGCCAGCAGCCAAGAAACCCTTCAAGAGACCCAGTACTTC. This gives the protein CASSQETLQETQYF.